This TCR beta chain appears in the sequencing data of a study of response to subunit inactivated influenza vaccine. Study results and limitations: The study's authors posited that every seasonal influenza vaccination enlists few new T cells.

The CDR3 length is 15 residues. The V and J ends lost 0 bases and 2 bases, in that order; junction bases with no gene match: 4. Per germline, CDR1 SGHDT and CDR2 YYEEEE. Each CDR3 protein is one row after TCRdb ran MiXCR on the RT-PCR reads. This table has 700,000 to 900,000 distinct CDR3 sequences, around 20% appearing once. Note on this clonotype: The antigen is undetermined.

This receptor was identified in a man aged 50 or older who received an inactivated influenza vaccine. The sequencing here drew on PBMCs from blood, taken 5 days after vaccination. The rearrangement uses TRBV5-6 and TRBJ1-2, with TRBD1 matching over 7 bases. The CDR3 is CASSLVDRRNYGYTF. The CDR3 DNA sequence: TGTGCCAGCAGCTTGGTGGACAGGAGAAACTATGGCTACACCTTC.